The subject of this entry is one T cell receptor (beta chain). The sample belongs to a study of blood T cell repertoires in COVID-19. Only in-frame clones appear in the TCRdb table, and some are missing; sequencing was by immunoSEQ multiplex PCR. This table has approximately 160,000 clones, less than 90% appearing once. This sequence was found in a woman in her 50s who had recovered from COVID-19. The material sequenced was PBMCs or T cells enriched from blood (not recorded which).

The CDR3 protein is CASTGGADYGYTF. For the CDR3, the DNA is TGTGCCAGCACGGGTGGGGCTGACTATGGCTACACCTTC. The chain carries TRBV9 and TRBJ1-2, with D maybe TRBD1 (5 bases). Germline V lookup: CDR1 SGDLS, CDR2 YYNGEE. With 6 bases removed from V and 3 bases from J, the gap between germline ends came to 12 bases. This CDR3 has 13 residues.